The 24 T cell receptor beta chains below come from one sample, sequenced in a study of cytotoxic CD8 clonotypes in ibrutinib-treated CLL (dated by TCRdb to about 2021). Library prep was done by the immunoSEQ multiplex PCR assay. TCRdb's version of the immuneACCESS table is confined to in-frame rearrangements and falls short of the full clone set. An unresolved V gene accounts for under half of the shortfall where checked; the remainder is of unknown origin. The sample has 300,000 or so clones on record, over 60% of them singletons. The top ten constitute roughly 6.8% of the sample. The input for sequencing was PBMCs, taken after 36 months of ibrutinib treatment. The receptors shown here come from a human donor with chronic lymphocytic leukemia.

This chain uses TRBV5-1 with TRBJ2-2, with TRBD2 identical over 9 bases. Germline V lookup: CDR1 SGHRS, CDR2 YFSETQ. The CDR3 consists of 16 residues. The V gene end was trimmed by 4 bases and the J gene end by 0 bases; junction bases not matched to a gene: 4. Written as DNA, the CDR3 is TGCGCCAGCAGCATTAGCGGGGGACCGAACACCGGGGAGCTGTTTTTT. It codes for CASSISGGPNTGELFF. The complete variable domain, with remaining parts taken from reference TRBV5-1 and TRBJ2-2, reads KAGVTQTPRYLIKTRGQQVTLSCSPISGHRSVSWYQQTPGQGLQFLFEYFSETQRNKGNFPGRFSGRQFSNSRSEMNVSTLELGDSALYLCASSISGGPNTGELFFGEGSRLTVL.

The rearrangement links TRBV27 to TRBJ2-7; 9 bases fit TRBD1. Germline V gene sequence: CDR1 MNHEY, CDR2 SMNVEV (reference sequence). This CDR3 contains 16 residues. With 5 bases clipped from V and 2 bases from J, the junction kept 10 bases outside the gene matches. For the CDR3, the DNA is TGTGCCAGCAGTATACACCGGGACAGGGTAACCTACGAGCAGTACTTC. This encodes CASSIHRDRVTYEQYF.

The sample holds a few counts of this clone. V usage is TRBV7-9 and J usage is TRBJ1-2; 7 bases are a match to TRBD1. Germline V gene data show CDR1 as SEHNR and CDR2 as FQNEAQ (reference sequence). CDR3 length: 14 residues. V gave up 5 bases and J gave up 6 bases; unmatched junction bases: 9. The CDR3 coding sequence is TGTGCCAGCAGCCACCGGGACAGCATCGATGGCTACACCTTC. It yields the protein CASSHRDSIDGYTF.

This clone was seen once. The DNA of the CDR3 is TGTGCCAGCAGGGGATTTGGGGCGAGGAACACTGAAGCTTTCTTT. It encodes CASRGFGARNTEAFF. The chain uses TRBV11-2 and TRBJ1-1; D possibly corresponds to TRBD1 (5 bases). CDR1 and CDR2 (germline): SGHAT, FQNNGV. V lost 6 bases, J lost 1 base, and 15 bases lay in between. The CDR3 spans 15 residues. Combining the CDR3 with reference TRBV11-2 and TRBJ1-1 gives the whole variable domain EAGVAQSPRYKIIEKRQSVAFWCNPISGHATLYWYQQILGQGPKLLIQFQNNGVVDDSQLPKDRFSAERLKGVDSTLKIQPAKLEDSAVYLCASRGFGARNTEAFFGQGTRLTVV.

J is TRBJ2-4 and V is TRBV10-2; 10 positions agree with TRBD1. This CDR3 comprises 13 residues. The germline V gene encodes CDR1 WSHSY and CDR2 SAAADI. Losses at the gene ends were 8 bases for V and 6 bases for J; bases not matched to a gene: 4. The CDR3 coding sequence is TGCGCCAGCTTAGGGGACAGGGGAAACATTCAGTACTTC. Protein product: CASLGDRGNIQYF.

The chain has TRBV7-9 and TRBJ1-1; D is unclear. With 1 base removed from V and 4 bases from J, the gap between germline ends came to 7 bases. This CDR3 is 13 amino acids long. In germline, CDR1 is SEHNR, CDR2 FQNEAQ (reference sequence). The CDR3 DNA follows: TGTGCCAGCAGCTTAGGGTCAGCCACTGAAGCTTTCTTT. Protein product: CASSLGSATEAFF. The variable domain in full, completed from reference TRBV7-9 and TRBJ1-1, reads DTGVSQNPRHKITKRGQNVTFRCDPISEHNRLYWYRQTLGQGPEFLTYFQNEAQLEKSRLLSDRFSAERPKGSFSTLEIQRTEQGDSAMYLCASSLGSATEAFFGQGTRLTVV.

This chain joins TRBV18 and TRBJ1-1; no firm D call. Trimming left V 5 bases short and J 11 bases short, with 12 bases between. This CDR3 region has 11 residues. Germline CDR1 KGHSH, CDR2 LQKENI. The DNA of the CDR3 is TGTGCCAGCTCAACCCGGGCTTCGGCTTTCTTT. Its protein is CASSTRASAFF.

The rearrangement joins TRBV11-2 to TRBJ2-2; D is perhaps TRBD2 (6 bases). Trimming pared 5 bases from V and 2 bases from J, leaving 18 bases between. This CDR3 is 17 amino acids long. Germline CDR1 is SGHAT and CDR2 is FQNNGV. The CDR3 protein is CASSASRGLINTGELFF. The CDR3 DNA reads TGTGCCAGCAGCGCCAGTAGAGGACTAATCAACACCGGGGAGCTGTTTTTT.

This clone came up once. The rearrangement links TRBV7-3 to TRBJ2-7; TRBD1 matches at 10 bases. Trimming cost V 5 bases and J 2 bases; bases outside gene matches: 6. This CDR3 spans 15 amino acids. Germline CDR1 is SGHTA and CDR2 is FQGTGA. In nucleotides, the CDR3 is TGTGCCAGCAGCCCCGGGGACAGGGGCCCCTACGAGCAGTACTTC. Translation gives CASSPGDRGPYEQYF.

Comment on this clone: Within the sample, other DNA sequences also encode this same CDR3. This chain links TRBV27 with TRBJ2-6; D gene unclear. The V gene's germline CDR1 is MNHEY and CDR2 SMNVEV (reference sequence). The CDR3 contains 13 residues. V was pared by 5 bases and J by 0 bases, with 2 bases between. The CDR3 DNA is TGTGCCAGCAGTCTCTCTGGGGCCAACGTCCTGACTTTC. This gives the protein CASSLSGANVLTF.

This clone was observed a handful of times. CDR3 in amino acids: CASSPNWSGDGDYGYTF. The CDR3 nucleotides read TGCGCCAGCAGCCCAAACTGGTCGGGAGATGGCGACTATGGCTACACCTTC. The chain combines TRBV5-1 with TRBJ1-2; D is uncertain. Germline CDR1 is SGHRS and CDR2 is YFSETQ. The CDR3 runs to 17 residues. Trimming took 4 bases from V and 3 from J, leaving 22 bases between them.

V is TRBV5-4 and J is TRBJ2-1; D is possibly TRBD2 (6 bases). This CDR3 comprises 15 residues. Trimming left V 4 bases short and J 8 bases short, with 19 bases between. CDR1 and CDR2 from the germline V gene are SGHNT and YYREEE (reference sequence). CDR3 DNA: TGTGCCAGCAGCCTCCCCGGAGGGAGTAAGGATGAGCAGTTCTTC. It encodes CASSLPGGSKDEQFF. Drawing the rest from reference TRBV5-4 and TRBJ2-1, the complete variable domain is ETGVTQSPTHLIKTRGQQVTLRCSSQSGHNTVSWYQQALGQGPQFIFQYYREEENGRGNFPPRFSGLQFPNYSSELNVNALELDDSALYLCASSLPGGSKDEQFFGPGTRLTVL.

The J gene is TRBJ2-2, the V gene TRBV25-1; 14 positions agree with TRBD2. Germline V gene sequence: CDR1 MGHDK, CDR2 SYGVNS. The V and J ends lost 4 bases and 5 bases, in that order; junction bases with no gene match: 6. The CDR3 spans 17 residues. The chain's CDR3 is CASSGLAGGPWTGELFF. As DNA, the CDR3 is TGTGCCAGCAGTGGACTAGCGGGAGGGCCGTGGACCGGGGAGCTGTTTTTT. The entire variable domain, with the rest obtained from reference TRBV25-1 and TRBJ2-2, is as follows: EADIYQTPRYLVIGTGKKITLECSQTMGHDKMYWYQQDPGMELHLIHYSYGVNSTEKGDLSSESTVSRIRTEHFPLTLESARPSHTSQYLCASSGLAGGPWTGELFFGEGSRLTVL.

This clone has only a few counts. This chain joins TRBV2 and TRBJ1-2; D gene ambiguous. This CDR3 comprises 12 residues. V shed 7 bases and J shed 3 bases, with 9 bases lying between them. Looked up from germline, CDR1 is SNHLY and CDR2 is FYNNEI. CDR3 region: CASNGRDYGYTF. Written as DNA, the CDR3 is TGTGCCAGCAATGGACGGGACTATGGCTACACCTTC.

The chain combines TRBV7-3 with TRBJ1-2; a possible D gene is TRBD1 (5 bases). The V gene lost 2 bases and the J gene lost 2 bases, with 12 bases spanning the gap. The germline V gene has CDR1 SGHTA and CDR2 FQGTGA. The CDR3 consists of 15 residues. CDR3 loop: CASSLSRRGNYGYTF. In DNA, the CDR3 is TGTGCCAGCAGCTTATCGAGGCGGGGCAACTATGGCTACACCTTC.

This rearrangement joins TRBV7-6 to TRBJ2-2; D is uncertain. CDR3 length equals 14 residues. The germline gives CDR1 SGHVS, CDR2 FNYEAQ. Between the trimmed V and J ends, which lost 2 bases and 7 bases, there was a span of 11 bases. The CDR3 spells CASSLYRSHGELFF. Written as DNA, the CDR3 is TGTGCCAGCAGCTTATATCGGAGTCACGGGGAGCTGTTTTTT.

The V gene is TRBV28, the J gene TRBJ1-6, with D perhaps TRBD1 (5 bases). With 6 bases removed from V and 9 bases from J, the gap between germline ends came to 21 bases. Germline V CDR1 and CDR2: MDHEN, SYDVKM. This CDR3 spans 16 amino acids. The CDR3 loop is CASSRIRPGTGSPLHF. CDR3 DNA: TGTGCCAGCAGCCGGATACGTCCCGGGACGGGTTCACCCCTCCACTTT.

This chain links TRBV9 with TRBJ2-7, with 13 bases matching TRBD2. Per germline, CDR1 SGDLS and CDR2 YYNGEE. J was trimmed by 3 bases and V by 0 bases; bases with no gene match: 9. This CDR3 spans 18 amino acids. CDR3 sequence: CASSVDPVLAGGHYEQYF. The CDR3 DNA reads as TGTGCCAGCAGCGTAGATCCAGTACTAGCGGGGGGGCACTACGAGCAGTACTTC. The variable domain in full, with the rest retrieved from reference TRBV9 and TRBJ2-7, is DSGVTQTPKHLITATGQRVTLRCSPRSGDLSVYWYQQSLDQGLQFLIQYYNGEERAKGNILERFSAQQFPDLHSELNLSSLELGDSALYFCASSVDPVLAGGHYEQYFGPGTRLTVT.

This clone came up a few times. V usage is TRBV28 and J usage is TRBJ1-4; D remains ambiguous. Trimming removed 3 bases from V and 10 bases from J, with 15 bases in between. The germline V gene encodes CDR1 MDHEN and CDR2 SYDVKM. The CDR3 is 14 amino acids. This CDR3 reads CASSLEEGSRKLFF. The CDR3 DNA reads TGTGCCAGCAGTTTGGAGGAGGGTAGTAGAAAACTGTTTTTT. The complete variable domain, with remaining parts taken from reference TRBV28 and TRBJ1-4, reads DVKVTQSSRYLVKRTGEKVFLECVQDMDHENMFWYRQDPGLGLRLIYFSYDVKMKEKGDIPEGYSVSREKKERFSLILESASTNQTSMYLCASSLEEGSRKLFFGSGTQLSVL.

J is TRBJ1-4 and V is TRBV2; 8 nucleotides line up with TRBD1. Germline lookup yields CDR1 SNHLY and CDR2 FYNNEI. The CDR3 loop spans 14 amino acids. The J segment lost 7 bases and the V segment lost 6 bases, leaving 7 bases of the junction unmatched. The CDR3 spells CASSRTGNGEKLFF. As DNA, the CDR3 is TGTGCCAGCAGCCGGACAGGGAACGGTGAAAAACTGTTTTTT.

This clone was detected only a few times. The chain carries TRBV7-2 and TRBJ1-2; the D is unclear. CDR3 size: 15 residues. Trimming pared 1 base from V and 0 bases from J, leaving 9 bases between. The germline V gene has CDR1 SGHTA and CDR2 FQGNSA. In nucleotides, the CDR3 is TGTGCCAGCAGCTTAGGAGGCCCTTCTAACTATGGCTACACCTTC. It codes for CASSLGGPSNYGYTF.

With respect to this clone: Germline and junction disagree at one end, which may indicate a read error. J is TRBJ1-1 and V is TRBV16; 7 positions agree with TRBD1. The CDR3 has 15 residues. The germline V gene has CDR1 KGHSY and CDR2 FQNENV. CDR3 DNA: TGTGCCAGCAGCCAAATCAGCCTCGGGCGACAGGGTCTCGGGTTT. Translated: CASSQISLGRQGLGF.

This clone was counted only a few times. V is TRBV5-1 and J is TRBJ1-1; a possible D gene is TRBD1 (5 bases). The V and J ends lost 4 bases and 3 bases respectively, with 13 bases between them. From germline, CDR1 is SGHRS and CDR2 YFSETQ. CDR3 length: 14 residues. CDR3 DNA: TGCGCCAGCAGCAAGGGGACTGGGGACACTGAAGCTTTCTTT. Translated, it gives CASSKGTGDTEAFF. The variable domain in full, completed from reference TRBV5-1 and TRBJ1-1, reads KAGVTQTPRYLIKTRGQQVTLSCSPISGHRSVSWYQQTPGQGLQFLFEYFSETQRNKGNFPGRFSGRQFSNSRSEMNVSTLELGDSALYLCASSKGTGDTEAFFGQGTRLTVV.

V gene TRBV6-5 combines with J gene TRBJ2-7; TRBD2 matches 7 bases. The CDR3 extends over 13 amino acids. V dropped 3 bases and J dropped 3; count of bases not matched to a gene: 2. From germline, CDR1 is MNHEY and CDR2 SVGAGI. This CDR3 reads CASSYGGVYEQYF. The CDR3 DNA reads TGTGCCAGCAGTTATGGGGGGGTCTACGAGCAGTACTTC.